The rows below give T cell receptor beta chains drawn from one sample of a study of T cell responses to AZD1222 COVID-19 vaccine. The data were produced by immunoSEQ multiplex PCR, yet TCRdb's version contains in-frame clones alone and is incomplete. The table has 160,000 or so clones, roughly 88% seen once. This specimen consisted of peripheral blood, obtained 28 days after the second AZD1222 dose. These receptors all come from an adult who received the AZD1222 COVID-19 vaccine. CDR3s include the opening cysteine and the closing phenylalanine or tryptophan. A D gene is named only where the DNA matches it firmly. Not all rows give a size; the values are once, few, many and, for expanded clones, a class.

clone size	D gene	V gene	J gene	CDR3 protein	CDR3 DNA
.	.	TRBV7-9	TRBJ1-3	CASSLGTGPSSGNTIYF	TGTGCCAGCAGCCTCGGCACAGGGCCCAGCTCTGGAAACACCATATATTTT
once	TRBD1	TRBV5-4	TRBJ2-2	CASSIPDRSTGELFF	TGTGCCAGCAGCATACCGGACAGGAGTACCGGGGAGCTGTTTTTT
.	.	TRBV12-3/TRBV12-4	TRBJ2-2	CASSLVTGELFF	TGTGCCAGCAGTTTGGTCACCGGGGAGCTGTTTTTT
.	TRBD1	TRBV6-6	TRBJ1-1	CASSPALGTGGRYTEAFF	TGTGCCAGCAGTCCTGCCCTCGGGACAGGGGGTAGGTACACTGAAGCTTTCTTT
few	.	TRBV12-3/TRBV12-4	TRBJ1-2	CASSFSNYGYTF	TGTGCCAGCAGTTTTAGTAACTATGGCTACACCTTC
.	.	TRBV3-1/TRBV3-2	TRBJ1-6	CASSQPGYDSPLHF	TGTGCCAGCAGCCAGCCTGGGTATGATTCACCCCTCCACTTT
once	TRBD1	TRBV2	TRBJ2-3	CASMMRTGELLGTQYF	TGTGCCAGCATGATGAGGACAGGAGAGCTCCTAGGTACGCAGTATTTT
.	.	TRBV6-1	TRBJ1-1	CASSDVSGANTEAFF	TGTGCCAGCAGTGATGTTAGTGGAGCTAACACTGAAGCTTTCTTT
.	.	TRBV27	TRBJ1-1	CASSPHRDRNTEAFF	TGTGCCAGCAGTCCCCACAGGGACCGGAACACTGAAGCTTTCTTT
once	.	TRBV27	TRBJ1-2	CASSSGGTYGYTF	TGTGCCAGCAGTTCCGGGGGGACCTATGGCTACACCTTC
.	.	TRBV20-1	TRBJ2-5	CSAGQQETQYF	TGCAGTGCTGGACAGCAAGAGACCCAGTACTTC
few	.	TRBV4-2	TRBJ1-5	CASSGLGGYNQPQHF	TGTGCCAGCAGCGGACTTGGTGGCTACAATCAGCCCCAGCATTTT
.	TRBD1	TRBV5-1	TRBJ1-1	CASSLEEVDRAEAFF	TGCGCCAGCAGCTTGGAAGAGGTGGACAGGGCAGAAGCTTTCTTT
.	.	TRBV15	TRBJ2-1	CATGNRDLGGDEQFF	TGTGCCACCGGAAACCGGGACCTGGGGGGCGATGAGCAGTTCTTC
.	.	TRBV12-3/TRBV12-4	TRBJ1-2	CASSSGGAGGYTF	TGTGCCAGCAGTTCGGGAGGGGCTGGTGGCTACACCTTC
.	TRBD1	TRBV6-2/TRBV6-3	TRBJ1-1	CASSDPSGQGHTEAFF	TGTGCCAGCAGTGACCCGAGCGGACAGGGGCACACTGAAGCTTTCTTT
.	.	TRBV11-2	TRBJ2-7	CASSSDLGDGEQYF	TGTGCCAGCAGCTCAGACCTAGGAGATGGCGAGCAGTACTTC
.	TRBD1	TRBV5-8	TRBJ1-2	CASSVRGHHGYTF	TGTGCCAGCAGCGTAAGGGGGCATCATGGCTACACCTTC
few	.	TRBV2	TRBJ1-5	CASSLRQYSNQPQHF	TGTGCCAGCAGTCTCCGACAGTATAGCAATCAGCCCCAGCATTTT
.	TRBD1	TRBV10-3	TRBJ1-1	CAISEVTGRTEAFF	TGTGCCATCAGTGAGGTGACAGGGCGCACTGAAGCTTTCTTT
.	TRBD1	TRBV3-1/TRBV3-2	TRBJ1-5	CASSQAGGETQHF	TGTGCCAGCAGCCAAGCAGGGGGCGAGACCCAGCATTTT
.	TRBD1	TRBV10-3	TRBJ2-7	CAISVTGTGRSYEQYF	TGTGCCATCAGCGTAACCGGGACAGGGAGATCGTACGAGCAGTACTTC
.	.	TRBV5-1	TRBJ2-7	CASSLTNTQPYEQYF	TGCGCCAGCAGCTTAACCAACACCCAACCCTACGAGCAGTACTTC
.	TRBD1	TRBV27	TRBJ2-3	CASSSGQWTDTQYF	TGTGCCAGCAGTTCGGGACAGTGGACAGATACGCAGTATTTT
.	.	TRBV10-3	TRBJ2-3	CATRAQGSDTQYF	TGTGCCACCAGGGCCCAGGGATCAGATACGCAGTATTTT
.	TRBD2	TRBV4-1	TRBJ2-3	CASSSRLAGGPTDTQYF	TGCGCCAGCAGCTCCCGACTAGCGGGGGGGCCCACAGATACGCAGTATTTT
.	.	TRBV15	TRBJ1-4	CATGFSPQKLFF	TGTGCCACCGGATTCAGCCCCCAGAAACTGTTTTTT
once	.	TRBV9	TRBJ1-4	CASSGPPGSTRTNEKLFF	TGTGCCAGCAGCGGCCCCCCAGGCAGCACCCGAACTAATGAAAAACTGTTTTTT
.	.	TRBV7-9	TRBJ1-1	CASSLIGNRNTEAFF	TGTGCCAGCAGCTTAATAGGTAATAGGAACACTGAAGCTTTCTTT
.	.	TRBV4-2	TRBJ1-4	CASSQEDKGGEKLFF	TGTGCCAGCAGCCAAGAAGACAAGGGAGGTGAAAAACTGTTTTTT
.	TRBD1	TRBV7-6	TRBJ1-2	CASSSWTGGNYGYTF	TGTGCCAGCAGCTCCTGGACAGGGGGTAACTATGGCTACACCTTC
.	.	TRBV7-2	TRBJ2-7	CASSPDYTWEQYF	TGTGCCAGCAGCCCGGACTATACTTGGGAGCAGTACTTC
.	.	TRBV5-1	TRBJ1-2	CASSLGQGLPYGYTF	TGCGCCAGCAGCTTGGGCCAGGGCTTACCCTATGGCTACACCTTC
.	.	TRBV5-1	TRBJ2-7	CASSQGQGGRLADEQYF	TGCGCCAGCAGCCAAGGACAGGGAGGAAGACTAGCGGACGAGCAGTACTTC
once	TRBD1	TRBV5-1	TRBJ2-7	CASSLRRGNSYEQYF	TGCGCCAGCAGCTTGCGCAGGGGGAATTCCTACGAGCAGTACTTC
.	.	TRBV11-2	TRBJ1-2	CASSSLAPRNYGYTF	TGTGCCAGCAGCTCCCTAGCCCCTCGGAACTATGGCTACACCTTC
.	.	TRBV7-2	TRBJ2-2	CASRTGIPGELFF	TGTGCCAGCAGAACAGGGATTCCCGGGGAGCTGTTTTTT
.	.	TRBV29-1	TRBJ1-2	CSGLEAGGYTF	TGCAGCGGGCTCGAGGCGGGTGGCTACACCTTC
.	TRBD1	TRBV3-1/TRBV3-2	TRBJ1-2	CASSLQGARNYGYTF	TGTGCCAGCAGCCTACAGGGGGCGCGGAACTATGGCTACACCTTC
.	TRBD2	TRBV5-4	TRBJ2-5	CASSPLAGSRETQYF	TGTGCCAGCAGCCCCTTAGCGGGGTCGAGAGAGACCCAGTACTTC
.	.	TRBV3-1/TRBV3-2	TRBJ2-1	CASSLQLKAYNEQFF	TGTGCCAGCAGCCTACAACTAAAGGCCTACAATGAGCAGTTCTTC
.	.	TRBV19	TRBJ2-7	CASSIAHDTGEQYF	TGTGCCAGTAGTATAGCCCACGATACGGGGGAGCAGTACTTC
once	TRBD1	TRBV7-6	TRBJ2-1	CASSLEPGQGADEQFF	TGTGCCAGCAGCTTAGAACCGGGACAGGGGGCTGATGAGCAGTTCTTC
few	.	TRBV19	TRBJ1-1	CATRTGRDGTEAFF	TGTGCCACCCGAACAGGCAGGGACGGCACTGAAGCTTTCTTT
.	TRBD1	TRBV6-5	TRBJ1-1	CASSQGVSAEAFF	TGTGCCAGCAGCCAGGGGGTTAGCGCTGAAGCTTTCTTT
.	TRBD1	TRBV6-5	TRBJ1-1	CASIRTGGSPEAFF	TGTGCCAGCATTCGGACAGGGGGGAGTCCTGAAGCTTTCTTT
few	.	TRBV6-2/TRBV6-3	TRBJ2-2	CASRPLTGELFF	TGTGCCAGCCGCCCGCTTACCGGGGAGCTGTTTTTT